Shown below are 29 T cell receptor beta chains from a single sample sequenced in a study of blood T cell repertoires in COVID-19 (TCRdb year 2020). Library creation used the immunoSEQ multiplex PCR assay. TCRdb provides this immuneACCESS table in a form limited to in-frame rearrangements. Some clones are lacking; in checked studies, under half of them reflect an unresolved V gene, and why the rest are absent is not known. The sample table lists roughly 380,000 clones, roughly 84% of them with a count of one. The ten biggest clones cover almost 3% of the sample. Source material: PBMCs or T cells enriched from blood (not recorded which). The receptors shown here come from a woman in her 30s who had recovered from COVID-19.

The chain couples TRBV13 to TRBJ2-7, with 9 bases lining up with TRBD1. Germline values: CDR1 PRHDT, CDR2 FYEKMQ (reference sequence). CDR3 size: 18 residues. Trimming took 2 bases from V and 1 from J; bases not matched to a gene: 12. The CDR3: CASSLRPGTGLPSYEQYF. CDR3 DNA sequence: TGTGCCAGCAGCTTACGTCCAGGGACAGGGCTACCATCCTACGAGCAGTACTTC.

The chain links TRBV5-1 to TRBJ2-1; possibly TRBD2 for D (5 bases). V lost 0 bases to trimming and J lost 6 bases, with 10 bases between them. CDR1 and CDR2 (germline): SGHRS, YFSETQ. The CDR3 is 14 residues long. The CDR3 sequence: CASSLVARPNEQFF. The CDR3 nucleotides read TGCGCCAGCAGCTTGGTAGCGCGTCCCAATGAGCAGTTCTTC.

V is TRBV9 and J is TRBJ2-2, with TRBD2 matching over 9 bases. The CDR3 sequence is 18 residues long. V was clipped by 4 bases and J by 7 bases; unmatched bases: 17. Germline V CDR1 and CDR2: SGDLS, YYNGEE. In DNA form, the CDR3 reads TGTGCCAGCAGCCCCCTCGGTAGCGGGGGACCCGGGGGCGGGGAGCTGTTTTTT. Protein product: CASSPLGSGGPGGGELFF.

The chain has TRBV5-1 and TRBJ2-7, with 9 bases that match TRBD1. Germline trimming cut 4 bases from V and 12 bases from J; bases unmatched to any gene: 8. Germline V gene data show CDR1 as SGHRS and CDR2 as YFSETQ. The CDR3 consists of 12 residues. Here the CDR3 reads CASSPSNRGLYF. DNA of the CDR3: TGCGCCAGCAGCCCGTCCAACAGGGGGCTGTACTTC. The entire variable domain, with the rest obtained from reference TRBV5-1 and TRBJ2-7, is as follows: KAGVTQTPRYLIKTRGQQVTLSCSPISGHRSVSWYQQTPGQGLQFLFEYFSETQRNKGNFPGRFSGRQFSNSRSEMNVSTLELGDSALYLCASSPSNRGLYFGPGTRLTVT.

A single count supports this clone. The V gene is TRBV7-8, the J gene TRBJ2-1, with 8 bases identical to TRBD1. The CDR3 runs 12 residues. Germline lookup yields CDR1 SGHVS and CDR2 FQNEAQ. V gave up 6 bases and J gave up 8 bases; unmatched junction bases: 3. The chain's CDR3 is CASSSTGDEQFF. The CDR3 DNA is TGTGCCAGCAGTTCGACAGGGGATGAGCAGTTCTTC.

The chain employs TRBV2 and TRBJ2-3, with no clear D. CDR1 and CDR2 from the germline V gene are SNHLY and FYNNEI. Trimming removed 4 bases at V and 4 bases at J, with 12 bases between. The length of the CDR3 is 14 residues. CDR3 loop: CASSGLRGPDTQYF. For the CDR3, the DNA is TGTGCCAGCAGTGGGCTTCGCGGCCCAGATACGCAGTATTTT.

V usage is TRBV10-3 and J usage is TRBJ2-5, with unresolved D. The length of the CDR3 is 13 residues. Trimming left V 3 bases short and J 0 bases short, with 5 bases between. The V gene's germline CDR1 is ENHRY and CDR2 SYGVKD. CDR3: CAISDQYQETQYF. The DNA of the CDR3 is TGTGCCATCAGTGACCAGTACCAAGAGACCCAGTACTTC.

The chain joins TRBV7-9 to TRBJ1-6; TRBD1 might be the D (6 bases). This CDR3 spans 14 amino acids. Per germline, CDR1 SEHNR and CDR2 FQNEAQ (reference sequence). V lost 2 bases and J 11 bases, leaving 13 bases between the germline ends. DNA of the CDR3: TGTGCCAGCAGCTTACCAGGGGAAAGCCCACCCCTCCACTTT. Residues: CASSLPGESPPLHF. Full variable domain (rest looked up from reference TRBV7-9 and TRBJ1-6): DTGVSQNPRHKITKRGQNVTFRCDPISEHNRLYWYRQTLGQGPEFLTYFQNEAQLEKSRLLSDRFSAERPKGSFSTLEIQRTEQGDSAMYLCASSLPGESPPLHFGNGTRLTVT.

The chain recombines TRBV5-1 with TRBJ1-2; D not resolved. The CDR3 consists of 13 residues. The ends were cut back, 4 bases at V and 4 bases at J, with 11 bases in the middle. The germline CDR1 and CDR2 sequences are SGHRS and YFSETQ. The CDR3 region is CASSEESLYGYTF. CDR3 nucleotides: TGCGCCAGCAGCGAGGAAAGTCTCTATGGCTACACCTTC.

In its sample, this clone was seen a few times. The chain employs TRBV19 and TRBJ1-2, with 7 bases that match TRBD1. With 6 bases clipped from V and 0 bases from J, the junction kept 7 bases outside the gene matches. Germline CDR1 LNHDA, CDR2 SQIVND (reference sequence). CDR3 size: 15 residues. The CDR3 loop reads CASRRRQGANYGYTF. CDR3 in DNA: TGTGCCAGTAGAAGACGACAGGGAGCTAACTATGGCTACACCTTC.

The genes are TRBV7-6 and TRBJ2-5; D is unresolved. V was shortened by 0 bases and J by 3 bases, with 8 bases between the two germline ends. CDR1 SGHVS and CDR2 FNYEAQ come from the germline V gene. The CDR3 has 14 amino acids. The CDR3 DNA is TGTGCCAGCAGCTTAGCTCTAGATAAAGAGACCCAGTACTTC. Its translation: CASSLALDKETQYF.

Regarding this clone: No DNA is shown, since the ends of the CDR3 on it are uncertain; the CDR3 is the one TCRdb lists. The rearrangement joins TRBV18 to TRBJ2-6; the table's D call, TRBD1, was not checked against the DNA. From its first to its last residue, the CDR3 has 19 amino acids. Germline CDR1 reads KGHSH; CDR2 reads LQKENI. This chain's CDR3 is CASSPRTESSVPGANVLTF.

This rearrangement joins TRBV11-3 to TRBJ2-5; a weak D match, TRBD2 (6 bases). The CDR3 has 16 amino acids. Trimming removed 6 bases at V and 0 bases at J, with 17 bases between. CDR1 and CDR2 from the germline V gene are SGHNT and YENEEA. The CDR3 sequence: CASSTTGRGHQETQYF. CDR3 nucleotides: TGTGCCAGCAGTACCACTGGGCGGGGCCACCAAGAGACCCAGTACTTC.

The V gene is TRBV11-1, the J gene TRBJ2-1, with TRBD2 identical over 9 bases. Looked up from germline, CDR1 is SGHAT and CDR2 is FQDESV (reference sequence). Losses at the gene ends were 3 bases for V and 6 bases for J; bases not matched to a gene: 3. The length of the CDR3 is 14 residues. CDR3 sequence (DNA): TGTGCCAGCAGCTTCGGGGGACTAGCCAATGAGCAGTTCTTC. Translating it yields CASSFGGLANEQFF.

The J gene is TRBJ1-4, the V gene TRBV6-2 or TRBV6-3, with D possibly TRBD1 on 5 matching bases. Germline CDR1 is MNHEY and CDR2 is SVGEGT. Between the trimmed V and J ends, which lost 5 bases and 3 bases, there was a span of 19 bases. The length of the CDR3 is 17 residues. CDR3 bases: TGTGCCAGCAGTCCCTTCGGGCGATGGGGCTCTAATGAAAAACTGTTTTTT. It translates to CASSPFGRWGSNEKLFF.

The sample holds one count of this clone. The V call is TRBV28, the J call TRBJ2-2, with 9 bases aligning to TRBD2. V lost 3 bases, J lost 1 base, and 3 bases stayed unmatched. The CDR3 spans 16 residues. Germline V gene sequence: CDR1 MDHEN, CDR2 SYDVKM. The CDR3 coding sequence is TGTGCCAGCAGTTTGGCGACTAGCGGGAACACCGGGGAGCTGTTTTTT. This encodes CASSLATSGNTGELFF.

The genes are TRBV12-3 or TRBV12-4 and TRBJ2-1; TRBD1 is a possible D gene (5 bases). Deletions cut 1 base from V and 10 bases from J, with 11 bases between. This CDR3 comprises 13 residues. The CDR3 region has the DNA TGTGCCAGCAGTTTAGTAGGGGTGGGGGAGCAGTTCTTC. It translates to CASSLVGVGEQFF.

The genes are TRBV21-1 and TRBJ2-7; the table's D call of TRBD2 was not tested on the DNA. TRBV21-1 is a pseudogene segment. The CDR3 consists of 16 residues. The CDR3 reads CASSKSGEEPSYEQYF. CDR3 nucleotide sequence: TGTGCCAGCAGCAAAAGCGGGGAAGAACCCTCCTACGAGCAGTACTTC.

The CDR3 DNA reads as TGTGCCAGCAGCTTCCCGAGGGGGGGTGGACAAGAGACCCAGTACTTC. It codes for CASSFPRGGGQETQYF. The rearrangement uses TRBV7-9 and TRBJ2-5, with D possibly TRBD2 on 7 matching bases. CDR3 length equals 16 residues. Trimming left V 3 bases short and J 2 bases short, with 16 bases between. Germline V gene lookup returns CDR1 SEHNR and CDR2 FQNEAQ (reference sequence).

CDR3 DNA sequence: TGTGCCAGCAGTCCTGCGACCGGGGAGCTGTTTTTT. Its protein is CASSPATGELFF. The chain employs TRBV11-2 and TRBJ2-2; the D is unclear. Trimming left V 6 bases short and J 5 bases short, with 7 bases between. The germline CDR1 and CDR2 sequences are SGHAT and FQNNGV. The CDR3 has 12 residues.

This clone was observed a few times. The chain has TRBV28 and TRBJ1-5, with a tentative D call TRBD1 (5 bases). The germline gives CDR1 MDHEN, CDR2 SYDVKM. Deletions cut 3 bases from V and 0 bases from J, with 9 bases between. The CDR3 is made up of 15 amino acids. The CDR3: CASSLVTVSNQPQHF. The CDR3 nucleotides read TGTGCCAGCAGTTTGGTGACAGTTAGCAATCAGCCCCAGCATTTT.

The V call is TRBV3-1 (or the pseudogene TRBV3-2), the J call TRBJ1-5; 8 nucleotides agree with TRBD1. V shed 1 base, J shed 6 bases, and the junction held 8 bases outside the gene matches. This CDR3 is 16 amino acids long. Germline CDR1 reads LGHDT; CDR2 reads YNNKEL (reference sequence). CDR3 nucleotide sequence: TGTGCCAGCAGCCAAGCGACAGGGGCCTCTGGTCAGCCCCAGCATTTT. Its protein is CASSQATGASGQPQHF.

This chain links TRBV19 with TRBJ1-1, with 7 positions matching TRBD1. This CDR3 has 17 amino acids. Germline V gives CDR1 LNHDA, CDR2 SQIVND (reference sequence). J lost 0 bases, V lost 6 bases, and 13 bases had no gene match. This CDR3 reads CASRNRGGNSVNTEAFF. The CDR3 DNA reads as TGTGCCAGTAGAAACAGGGGAGGTAACTCGGTGAACACTGAAGCTTTCTTT.

The chain joins TRBV4-1 to TRBJ2-1; 7 positions agree with TRBD2. V gave up 1 base and J gave up 4 bases; unmatched junction bases: 10. Per the germline V gene, CDR1 is MGHRA and CDR2 is YSYEKL. This CDR3 spans 17 amino acids. The CDR3: CASSQVGGGPIYNEQFF. In DNA form, the CDR3 reads TGCGCCAGCAGCCAAGTTGGGGGAGGGCCAATTTACAATGAGCAGTTCTTC.

The chain combines TRBV27 with TRBJ2-1; D not resolved. In germline, CDR1 is MNHEY, CDR2 SMNVEV (reference sequence). The CDR3 has 16 amino acids. Deletions cut 0 bases from V and 3 bases from J, with 12 bases between. CDR3 sequence reads: CASSLSGQENYNEQFF. CDR3 DNA: TGTGCCAGCAGTTTATCCGGTCAGGAAAACTACAATGAGCAGTTCTTC.

The chain is built from TRBV28 and TRBJ1-5, with 9 bases that match TRBD1. Germline V gene data show CDR1 as MDHEN and CDR2 as SYDVKM. This CDR3 contains 16 residues. Trimming cost V 3 bases and J 3 bases; bases outside gene matches: 6. The CDR3 nucleotides read TGTGCCAGCAGTTTGTCCACAGGGGGCCCCAATCAGCCCCAGCATTTT. Protein product: CASSLSTGGPNQPQHF.

The chain combines TRBV2 with TRBJ1-1; no definite D call. This CDR3 spans 14 amino acids. V lost 11 bases and J 0 bases, leaving 16 bases between the germline ends. Germline V lookup: CDR1 SNHLY, CDR2 FYNNEI. For the CDR3, the DNA is TGTGCCGAGGGAGGGAGCGGGATGAACACTGAAGCTTTCTTT. Translated, it gives CAEGGSGMNTEAFF.

The chain combines TRBV10-1 with TRBJ1-4; D possibly corresponds to TRBD1 (6 bases). The germline V gene has CDR1 WNHNN and CDR2 SYGVQD (reference sequence). CDR3 length: 12 residues. Trimming pared 4 bases from V and 8 bases from J, leaving 8 bases between. CDR3 nucleotides: TGCGCCAGCAGTGCGGGGGGCGAAAAACTGTTTTTT. Its protein product is CASSAGGEKLFF.

J is TRBJ1-2 and V is TRBV19, with 7 bases matching TRBD1. CDR3 length equals 16 residues. Germline V gives CDR1 LNHDA, CDR2 SQIVND (reference sequence). V gave up 6 bases and J gave up 2 bases; unmatched junction bases: 12. CDR3 loop: CASSPPFAGGNYGYTF. CDR3 nucleotide sequence: TGTGCCAGTAGCCCGCCTTTTGCAGGGGGAAACTATGGCTACACCTTC.